This T cell receptor (beta chain) was sequenced in a study of OX40 agonist ivuxolimab in advanced cancers. Using immunoSEQ multiplex PCR, the repertoire was profiled, and TCRdb retains in-frame clones only, with some absent. The table has about 67,000 clones, roughly 82% seen once. This specimen consisted of CD4+ or CD8+ T cells sorted from blood, obtained in a trial of the OX40 agonist ivuxolimab. This clonotype was obtained from an adult with an advanced solid tumor such as melanoma, head and neck, liver or kidney cancer.

The CDR3 DNA reads as TGTGCCAGCAGTTTATCGCAGGGATACACTGAAGCTTTCTTT. Its protein product is CASSLSQGYTEAFF. The chain has TRBV28 and TRBJ1-1, with D perhaps matching TRBD1 (5 bases). The length of the CDR3 is 14 residues. Germline V gene data show CDR1 as MDHEN and CDR2 as SYDVKM. Trimming stripped 1 base from V and 3 bases from J, with 9 bases between.